This T cell receptor (beta chain) came from a study of blood T cell repertoires in COVID-19. Germline V gene lookup returns CDR1 SGHTA and CDR2 FQGTGA. With 6 bases removed from V and 3 bases from J, the gap between germline ends came to 14 bases. This CDR3 region has 14 residues. Measured with immunoSEQ multiplex PCR; TCRdb has only the in-frame clones, and not every one. The repertoire holds tens of thousands of clones, with approximately 82% as singletons. The sequencing sample was made of peripheral blood. The TCR originated in a man in his 60s with acute or convalescent COVID-19. J is TRBJ2-5 and V is TRBV7-3; maybe TRBD2 (6 bases). The CDR3 nucleotides read TGTGCCAGCAGGAAAGTGCGGGGCGAAGAGACCCAGTACTTC. Translation: CASRKVRGEETQYF.